The 18 T cell receptor beta chains given below trace back to one sample, sequenced in a study of shared clonotypes between healthy human individuals. The repertoire was sequenced with immunoSEQ multiplex PCR; TCRdb's copy has only in-frame clones and lacks some. The table shows 2 million to 2.5 million clones, with approximately 93% occurring only once. The sample comprised naive CD4+ T cells from PBMCs. Subset in this sample: CD45RA+ positively selected. The receptors were sampled from a man between 18 and 29 years old in good health. Some clones in this sample may be carry-over from other donors' samples.

The rearrangement uses TRBV2 and TRBJ1-2, with unresolved D. The germline V gene has CDR1 SNHLY and CDR2 FYNNEI. The CDR3 has 13 residues. V lost 4 bases, J lost 7 bases, and 13 bases lay in between. The DNA of the CDR3 is TGTGCCAGCAGTGTCTTCGGGAGGAGTGGCTACACCTTC. Protein product: CASSVFGRSGYTF.

CDR3 nucleotides: TGTGCCACGCGTTCGTTAGATACGCAGTATTTT. This sequence encodes CATRSLDTQYF. The chain links TRBV10-3 to TRBJ2-3; D gene unclear. V dropped 10 bases and J dropped 5 bases, with 10 bases sitting between them. CDR3 length: 11 amino acids. CDR1 and CDR2 from the germline V gene are ENHRY and SYGVKD.

The genes are TRBV2 and TRBJ1-5; D not resolved. This CDR3 spans 15 amino acids. V dropped 4 bases and J dropped 1 base, with 11 bases sitting between them. From germline, CDR1 is SNHLY and CDR2 FYNNEI. CDR3 bases: TGTGCCAGCAGTGTGGAGGGCCCGAGCAATCAGCCCCAGCATTTT. Translation gives CASSVEGPSNQPQHF.

On this clone itself: This specimen includes other DNA sequences encoding the same CDR3. The chain uses TRBV7-9 and TRBJ1-4, with a weak D call TRBD1 (6 bases). The CDR3 has 16 amino acids. Trimming left V 2 bases short and J 0 bases short, with 10 bases between. Looked up from germline, CDR1 is SEHNR and CDR2 is FQNEAQ (reference sequence). CDR3 coding DNA: TGTGCCAGCAGCTTAAGTAGGGGGGCAACTAATGAAAAACTGTTTTTT. This encodes CASSLSRGATNEKLFF.

This clone was detected once. A read error may produce the germline difference seen at one junction end. Other DNA sequences in this specimen translate into the identical CDR3. The gene calls are TRBV2 and TRBJ1-5; D is unresolved. There are 12 residues in the CDR3. CDR1 is SNHLY and CDR2 is FYNNEI in the germline V gene. This CDR3 reads CASSEDGQPQHF. In DNA form, the CDR3 reads TGTGCCAGCAGCGAAGACGGCCAGCCCCAGCATTTT. The full variable domain, completed using reference TRBV2 and TRBJ1-5, is EPEVTQTPSHQVTQMGQEVILRCVPISNHLYFYWYRQILGQKVEFLVSFYNNEISEKSEIFDDQFSVERPDGSNFTLKIRSTKLEDSAMYFCASSEDGQPQHFGDGTRLSIL.

This rearrangement joins TRBV28 to TRBJ2-7, with D tentatively TRBD2 (6 bases). The CDR3 extends over 15 amino acids. Trimming cost V 2 bases and J 4 bases, with 15 bases left between them. CDR1 is MDHEN, CDR2 SYDVKM, per germline. Here the CDR3 reads CASSLAGTFTYEQYF. The CDR3 region has the DNA TGTGCCAGCAGTTTAGCCGGGACTTTCACTTACGAGCAGTACTTC.

This chain links TRBV18 with TRBJ2-1; D call uncertain. Germline-derived CDR1 and CDR2 are KGHSH and LQKENI. The CDR3 has 12 residues. V lost 6 bases and J lost 10, with 13 bases in between. The CDR3: CASSPDEIEQFF. The CDR3 nucleotides are TGTGCCAGCTCCCCAGACGAGATCGAGCAGTTCTTC.

In its sample, this clone was seen once. The chain joins TRBV5-4 to TRBJ1-2, with 7 positions matching TRBD1. The CDR3 is made up of 14 amino acids. Trimming took 3 bases from V and 7 from J; bases not matched to a gene: 9. Looked up from germline, CDR1 is SGHNT and CDR2 is YYREEE (reference sequence). The CDR3 here is CASSYTGALGGYTF. The CDR3 DNA follows: TGTGCCAGCAGCTATACAGGGGCGCTTGGTGGCTACACCTTC. The variable domain in full, with the rest retrieved from reference TRBV5-4 and TRBJ1-2, is ETGVTQSPTHLIKTRGQQVTLRCSSQSGHNTVSWYQQALGQGPQFIFQYYREEENGRGNFPPRFSGLQFPNYSSELNVNALELDDSALYLCASSYTGALGGYTFGSGTRLTVV.

On this clone itself: Other DNA sequences in the same sample also yield this CDR3. J is TRBJ2-5 and V is TRBV7-2; tentatively, D is TRBD1 (5 bases). The germline CDR1 and CDR2 sequences are SGHTA and FQGNSA. The CDR3 length is 14 residues. The V end lost 0 bases, the J end lost 2 bases, and 7 bases lay between the germline ends. CDR3 residues: CASSLAGAQETQYF. The CDR3 DNA sequence: TGTGCCAGCAGCTTAGCAGGGGCACAAGAGACCCAGTACTTC. The entire variable domain, with the rest obtained from reference TRBV7-2 and TRBJ2-5, is as follows: GAGVSQSPSNKVTEKGKDVELRCDPISGHTALYWYRQSLGQGLEFLIYFQGNSAPDKSGLPSDRFSAERTGGSVSTLTIQRTQQEDSAVYLCASSLAGAQETQYFGPGTRLLVL.

This clone showed up just a few times. This chain joins TRBV2 and TRBJ2-2; tentatively, D is TRBD2 (5 bases). Germline V lookup: CDR1 SNHLY, CDR2 FYNNEI. Between the trimmed V and J ends, which lost 6 bases and 5 bases, there was a span of 19 bases. This CDR3 spans 16 amino acids. The CDR3 loop reads CASSPRVLSGTGELFF. DNA of the CDR3: TGTGCCAGCAGCCCGAGGGTCCTGTCGGGTACCGGGGAGCTGTTTTTT.

About this clone: At one end the junction does not follow the germline gene, possibly because of a read error. The V gene is TRBV7-9, the J gene TRBJ1-5; D gene ambiguous. Per the germline V gene, CDR1 is SEHNR and CDR2 is FQNEAQ (reference sequence). The CDR3 loop spans 16 amino acids. CDR3 in DNA: TGTGCCAGCAGCCTAGCGGGTGGAGGCGGTGTCGGGGCCCAGCATTTT. It yields the protein CASSLAGGGGVGAQHF.

CDR3 sequence (DNA): TGTGCCAGCAGCCGAGGCGGGGCGGAGCACGAGCAGTACTTC. Translated, it gives CASSRGGAEHEQYF. The V and J genes are TRBV28 and TRBJ2-7; a possible D gene is TRBD2 (6 bases). The CDR3 runs to 14 residues. Germline V gives CDR1 MDHEN, CDR2 SYDVKM. The ends were cut back, 6 bases at V and 5 bases at J, with 17 bases in the middle.

The chain links TRBV5-1 to TRBJ2-5; the D gene is possibly TRBD2 (6 bases). The germline V gene has CDR1 SGHRS and CDR2 YFSETQ. The V gene lost 0 bases and the J gene lost 1 base, with 10 bases spanning the gap. CDR3 length: 15 amino acids. CDR3 coding DNA: TGCGCCAGCAGCTTGGAACCGGGACTCCAAGAGACCCAGTACTTC. It yields the protein CASSLEPGLQETQYF.

The rearrangement links TRBV27 to TRBJ2-3; maybe TRBD2 (5 bases). The ends were cut back, 6 bases at V and 3 bases at J, with 13 bases in the middle. The V gene's germline CDR1 is MNHEY and CDR2 SMNVEV (reference sequence). There are 14 residues in the CDR3. CDR3 sequence (DNA): TGTGCCAGCAGGGGCCCCCGGGGAACAGATACGCAGTATTTT. Its translation is CASRGPRGTDTQYF.

The chain recombines TRBV28 with TRBJ2-7, with 11 bases aligning to TRBD2. Losses at the gene ends were 1 base for V and 6 bases for J; bases not matched to a gene: 5. The V gene's germline CDR1 is MDHEN and CDR2 SYDVKM. The CDR3 contains 15 residues. The CDR3 spells CASSLSRLAGSEQYF. CDR3 bases: TGTGCCAGCAGTTTATCTCGACTAGCGGGAAGCGAGCAGTACTTC.

About this clone itself: The identical CDR3 is also encoded by other nucleotide sequences in the sample. This chain connects TRBV6-5 to TRBJ2-5; 11 nucleotides match TRBD1. J was trimmed by 5 bases and V by 5 bases; bases with no gene match: 1. Germline-derived CDR1 and CDR2 are MNHEY and SVGAGI. The CDR3 has 13 residues. DNA of the CDR3: TGTGCCAGCAGTAGGGACAGGGGGGAGACCCAGTACTTC. Translating it yields CASSRDRGETQYF.

This clone was counted between two and nine times. The same CDR3 is also encoded by other DNA sequences in this sample. This chain connects TRBV5-1 to TRBJ2-7; TRBD2 aligns across 12 bases. V dropped 3 bases and J dropped 3; count of bases not matched to a gene: 1. CDR1 SGHRS and CDR2 YFSETQ come from the germline V gene. The CDR3 contains 14 residues. The CDR3: CASSSTSGSYEQYF. CDR3 nucleotide sequence: TGCGCCAGCAGCTCGACTAGCGGGAGCTACGAGCAGTACTTC.

The gene calls are TRBV6-6 and TRBJ1-2, with D possibly matching TRBD1 (5 bases). This CDR3 is built from 14 residues. Germline V gene sequence: CDR1 MNHNY, CDR2 SVGAGI (reference sequence). V was clipped by 2 bases and J by 8 bases, with 15 bases between them. The CDR3 DNA reads TGTGCCAGCAGTTACAGGCCCTGGGGCAGCGGCTACACCTTC. Translating it yields CASSYRPWGSGYTF.